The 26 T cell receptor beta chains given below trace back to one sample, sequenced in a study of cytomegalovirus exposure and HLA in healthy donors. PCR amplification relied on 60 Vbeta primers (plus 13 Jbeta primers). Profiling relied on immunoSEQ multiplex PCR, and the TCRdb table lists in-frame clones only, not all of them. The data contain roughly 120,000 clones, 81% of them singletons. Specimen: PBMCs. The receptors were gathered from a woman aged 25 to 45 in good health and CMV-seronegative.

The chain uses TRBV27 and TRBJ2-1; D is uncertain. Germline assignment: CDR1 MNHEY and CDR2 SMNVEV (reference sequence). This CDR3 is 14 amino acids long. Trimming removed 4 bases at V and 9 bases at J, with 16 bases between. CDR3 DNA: TGTGCCAGCAGTTCCCTTCCCGGTATCGGTGAGCAGTTCTTC. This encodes CASSSLPGIGEQFF.

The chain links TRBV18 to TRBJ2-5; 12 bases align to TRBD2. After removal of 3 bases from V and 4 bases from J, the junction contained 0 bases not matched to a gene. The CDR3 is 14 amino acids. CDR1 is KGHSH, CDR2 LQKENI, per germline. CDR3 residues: CASSPGLAGETQYF. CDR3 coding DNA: TGTGCCAGCTCACCGGGACTAGCGGGAGAGACCCAGTACTTC. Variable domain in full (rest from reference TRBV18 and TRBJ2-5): NAGVMQNPRHLVRRRGQEARLRCSPMKGHSHVYWYRQLPEEGLKFMVYLQKENIIDESGMPKERFSAEFPKEGPSILRIQQVVRGDSAAYFCASSPGLAGETQYFGPGTRLLVL.

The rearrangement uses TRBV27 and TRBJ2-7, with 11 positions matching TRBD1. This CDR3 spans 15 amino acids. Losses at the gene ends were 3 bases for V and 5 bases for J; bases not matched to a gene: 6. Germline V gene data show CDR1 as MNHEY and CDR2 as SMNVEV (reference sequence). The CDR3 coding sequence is TGTGCCAGCAGTTTTATAGGACAGGGGGCAAACGAGCAGTACTTC. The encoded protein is CASSFIGQGANEQYF.

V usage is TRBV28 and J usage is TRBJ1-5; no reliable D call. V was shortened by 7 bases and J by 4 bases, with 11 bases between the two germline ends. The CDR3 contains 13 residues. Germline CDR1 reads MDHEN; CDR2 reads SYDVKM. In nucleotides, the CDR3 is TGTGCCAGCACCTCCTCGGTGAATCAGCCCCAGCATTTT. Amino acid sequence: CASTSSVNQPQHF.

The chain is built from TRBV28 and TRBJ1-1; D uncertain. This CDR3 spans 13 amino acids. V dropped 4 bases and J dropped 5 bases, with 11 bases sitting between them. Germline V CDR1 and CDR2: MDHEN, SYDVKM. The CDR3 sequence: CASSSVYFTEAFF. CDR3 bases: TGTGCCAGCAGTTCGGTCTATTTTACTGAAGCTTTCTTT.

The CDR3 DNA reads TGTGCCAGCGCGGCTTATGACAGGGGTTTCGAAGAGACCCAGTACTTC. Protein sequence: CASAAYDRGFEETQYF. The chain couples TRBV5-6 to TRBJ2-5, with 8 positions matching TRBD1. CDR3 length: 16 amino acids. Germline values: CDR1 SGHDT, CDR2 YYEEEE. V lost 7 bases to trimming and J lost 3 bases; unmatched junction nucleotides: 14.

CDR3 loop: CARSSDSGTGVPTDTQYF. The CDR3, as DNA: TGTGCCAGGTCATCCGATTCCGGGACAGGGGTACCCACAGATACGCAGTATTTT. V is TRBV7-9 and J is TRBJ2-3; 10 bases are shared with TRBD1. Germline CDR1 and CDR2: SEHNR and FQNEAQ (reference sequence). Trimming removed 9 bases from V and 2 bases from J; junction bases left unmatched: 17. This CDR3 contains 18 residues.

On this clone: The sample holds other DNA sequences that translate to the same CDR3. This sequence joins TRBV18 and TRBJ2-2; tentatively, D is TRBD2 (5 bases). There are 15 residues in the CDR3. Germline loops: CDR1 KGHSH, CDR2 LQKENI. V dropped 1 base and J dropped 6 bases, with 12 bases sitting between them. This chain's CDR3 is CASSPLGLSAGELFF. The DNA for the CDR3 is TGTGCCAGCTCACCACTCGGACTTTCCGCCGGGGAGCTGTTTTTT.

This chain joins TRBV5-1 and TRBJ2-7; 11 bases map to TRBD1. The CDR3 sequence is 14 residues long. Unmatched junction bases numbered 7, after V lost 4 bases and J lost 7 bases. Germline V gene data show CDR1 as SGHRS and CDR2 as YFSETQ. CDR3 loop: CASSQGQGVGEQYF. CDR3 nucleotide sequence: TGCGCCAGCAGCCAGGGACAGGGGGTGGGTGAGCAGTACTTC.

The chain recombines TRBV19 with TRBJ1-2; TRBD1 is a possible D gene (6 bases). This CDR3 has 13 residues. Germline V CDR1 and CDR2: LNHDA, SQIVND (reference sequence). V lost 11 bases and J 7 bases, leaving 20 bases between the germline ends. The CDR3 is CASQLTGSAGYTF. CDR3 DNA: TGTGCCTCCCAACTAACAGGGAGCGCTGGCTACACCTTC.

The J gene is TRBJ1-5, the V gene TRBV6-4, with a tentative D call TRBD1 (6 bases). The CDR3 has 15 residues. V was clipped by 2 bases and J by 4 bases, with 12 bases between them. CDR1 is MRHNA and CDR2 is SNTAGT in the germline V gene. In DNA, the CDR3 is TGTGCCAGCAGTGACCCCAGGGGACCGAATCAGCCCCAGCATTTT. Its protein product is CASSDPRGPNQPQHF.

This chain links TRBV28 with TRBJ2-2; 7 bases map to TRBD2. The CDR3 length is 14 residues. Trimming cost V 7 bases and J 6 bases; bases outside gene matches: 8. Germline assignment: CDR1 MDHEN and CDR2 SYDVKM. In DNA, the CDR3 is TGTGCCAGCACACTTACTAGCGTCCCCGGGGAGCTGTTTTTT. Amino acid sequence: CASTLTSVPGELFF.

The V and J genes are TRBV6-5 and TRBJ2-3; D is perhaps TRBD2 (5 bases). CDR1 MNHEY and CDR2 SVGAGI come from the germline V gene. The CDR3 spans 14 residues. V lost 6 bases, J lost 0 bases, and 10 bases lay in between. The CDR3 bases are TGTGCCAGCAGGGTTAGCGCCAGCACAGATACGCAGTATTTT. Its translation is CASRVSASTDTQYF.

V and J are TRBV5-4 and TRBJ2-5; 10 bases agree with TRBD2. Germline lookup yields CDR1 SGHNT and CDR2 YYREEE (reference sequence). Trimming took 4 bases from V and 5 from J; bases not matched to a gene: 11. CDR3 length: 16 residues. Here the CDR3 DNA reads TGTGCCAGCAGCCTCCTCAGCGGGAGGGCCCCCGAGACCCAGTACTTC. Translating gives CASSLLSGRAPETQYF.

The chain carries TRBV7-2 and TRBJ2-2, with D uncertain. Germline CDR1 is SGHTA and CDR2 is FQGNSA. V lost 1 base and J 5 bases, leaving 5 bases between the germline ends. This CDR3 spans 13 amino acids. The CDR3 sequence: CASSLEYTGELFF. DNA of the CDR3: TGTGCCAGCAGCTTAGAATATACCGGGGAGCTGTTTTTT.

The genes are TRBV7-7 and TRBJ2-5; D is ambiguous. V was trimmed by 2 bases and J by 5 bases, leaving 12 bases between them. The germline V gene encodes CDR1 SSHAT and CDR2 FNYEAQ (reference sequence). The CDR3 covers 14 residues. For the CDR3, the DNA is TGTGCCAGCAGCTTACAAGCCGGAGAGGAGACCCAGTACTTC. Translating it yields CASSLQAGEETQYF.

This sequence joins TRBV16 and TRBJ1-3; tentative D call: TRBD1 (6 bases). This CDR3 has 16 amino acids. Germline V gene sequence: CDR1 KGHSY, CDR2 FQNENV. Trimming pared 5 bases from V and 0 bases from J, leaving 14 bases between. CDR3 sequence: CASSGQDSYSGNTIYF. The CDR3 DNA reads TGTGCCAGCAGCGGCCAGGACAGTTACTCTGGAAACACCATATATTTT.

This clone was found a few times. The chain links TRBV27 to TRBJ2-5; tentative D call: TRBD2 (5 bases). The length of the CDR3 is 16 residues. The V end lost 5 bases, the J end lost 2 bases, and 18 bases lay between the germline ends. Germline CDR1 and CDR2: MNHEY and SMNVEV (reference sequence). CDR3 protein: CASSPTTTSWQETQYF. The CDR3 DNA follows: TGTGCCAGCAGTCCAACAACAACTAGTTGGCAAGAGACCCAGTACTTC.

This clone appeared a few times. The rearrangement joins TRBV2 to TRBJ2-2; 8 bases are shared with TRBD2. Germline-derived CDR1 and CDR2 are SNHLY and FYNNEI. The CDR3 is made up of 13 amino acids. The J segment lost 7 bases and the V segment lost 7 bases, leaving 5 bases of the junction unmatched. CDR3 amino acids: CASIGRAVGELFF. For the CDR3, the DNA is TGTGCCAGCATCGGGAGGGCCGTCGGGGAGCTGTTTTTT.

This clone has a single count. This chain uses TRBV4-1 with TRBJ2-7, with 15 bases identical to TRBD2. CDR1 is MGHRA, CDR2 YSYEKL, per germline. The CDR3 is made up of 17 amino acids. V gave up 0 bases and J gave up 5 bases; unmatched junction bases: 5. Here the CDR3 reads CASSQERGLAGGNEQYF. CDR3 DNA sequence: TGCGCCAGCAGCCAAGAGAGGGGACTAGCGGGAGGCAACGAGCAGTACTTC.

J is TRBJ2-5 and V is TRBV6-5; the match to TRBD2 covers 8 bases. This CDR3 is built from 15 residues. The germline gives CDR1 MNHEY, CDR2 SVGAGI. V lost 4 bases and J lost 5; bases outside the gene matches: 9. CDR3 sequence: CASSSGLGVGETQYF. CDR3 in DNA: TGTGCCAGCAGTTCGGGACTAGGGGTGGGGGAGACCCAGTACTTC.

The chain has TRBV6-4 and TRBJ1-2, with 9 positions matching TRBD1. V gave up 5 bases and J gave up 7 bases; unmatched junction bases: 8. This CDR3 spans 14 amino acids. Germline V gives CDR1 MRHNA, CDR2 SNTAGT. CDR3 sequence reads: CASSPRTGESGYTF. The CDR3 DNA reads TGTGCCAGCAGTCCTCGGACAGGGGAGAGTGGCTACACCTTC.

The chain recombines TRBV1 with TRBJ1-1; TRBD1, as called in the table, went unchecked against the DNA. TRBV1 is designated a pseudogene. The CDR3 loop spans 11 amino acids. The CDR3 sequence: CTILGQDEAFF. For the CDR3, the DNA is TGCACCATTCTGGGACAGGATGAAGCTTTCTTT.

CDR3 in DNA: TGTGCCAGCAGCCAAACGTACCAGGGTGAAGCTTTCTTT. It encodes CASSQTYQGEAFF. The V call is TRBV6-5, the J call TRBJ1-1; TRBD1 is a possible D gene (5 bases). Germline V gene sequence: CDR1 MNHEY, CDR2 SVGAGI. V lost 6 bases and J 7 bases, leaving 15 bases between the germline ends. This CDR3 has 13 residues.

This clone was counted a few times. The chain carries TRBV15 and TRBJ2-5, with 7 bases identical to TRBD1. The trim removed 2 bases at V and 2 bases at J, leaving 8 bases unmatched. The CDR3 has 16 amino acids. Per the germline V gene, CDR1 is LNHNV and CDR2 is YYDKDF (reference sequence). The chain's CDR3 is CATSRQTGILQETQYF. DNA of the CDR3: TGTGCCACCAGCAGACAGACAGGGATATTACAAGAGACCCAGTACTTC.

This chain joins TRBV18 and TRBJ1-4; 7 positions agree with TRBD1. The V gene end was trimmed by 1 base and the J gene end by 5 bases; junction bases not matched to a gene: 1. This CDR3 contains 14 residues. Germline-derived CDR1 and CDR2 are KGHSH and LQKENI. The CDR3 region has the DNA TGTGCCAGCTCACCACAGGGACAGAATGAAAAACTGTTTTTT. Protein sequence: CASSPQGQNEKLFF.